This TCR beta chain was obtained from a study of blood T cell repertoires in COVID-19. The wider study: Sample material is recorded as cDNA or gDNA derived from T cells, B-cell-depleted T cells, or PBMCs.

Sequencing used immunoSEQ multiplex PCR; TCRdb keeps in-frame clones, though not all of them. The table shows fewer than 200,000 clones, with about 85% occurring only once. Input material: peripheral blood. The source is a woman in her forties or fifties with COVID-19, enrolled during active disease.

The DNA for the CDR3 is TGTGCCAGCAGTTACTCGTTGCAGGCTAACACTGAAGCTTTCTTT. Translation: CASSYSLQANTEAFF. The chain joins TRBV6-5 to TRBJ1-1; D is uncertain. V lost 0 bases and J 2 bases, leaving 10 bases between the germline ends. This CDR3 spans 15 amino acids. CDR1 MNHEY and CDR2 SVGAGI come from the germline V gene.